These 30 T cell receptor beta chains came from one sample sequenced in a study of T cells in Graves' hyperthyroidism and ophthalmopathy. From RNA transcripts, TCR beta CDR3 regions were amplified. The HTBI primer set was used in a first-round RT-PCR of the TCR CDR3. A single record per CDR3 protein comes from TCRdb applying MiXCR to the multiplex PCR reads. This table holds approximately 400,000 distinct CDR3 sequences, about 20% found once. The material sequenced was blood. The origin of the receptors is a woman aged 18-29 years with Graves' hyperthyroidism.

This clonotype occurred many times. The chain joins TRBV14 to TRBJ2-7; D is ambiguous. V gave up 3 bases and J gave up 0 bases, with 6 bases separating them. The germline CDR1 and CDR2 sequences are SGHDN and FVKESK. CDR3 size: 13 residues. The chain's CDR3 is CASSQRISYEQYF. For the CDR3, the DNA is TGTGCCAGCAGCCAGAGAATCTCCTACGAGCAGTACTTC.

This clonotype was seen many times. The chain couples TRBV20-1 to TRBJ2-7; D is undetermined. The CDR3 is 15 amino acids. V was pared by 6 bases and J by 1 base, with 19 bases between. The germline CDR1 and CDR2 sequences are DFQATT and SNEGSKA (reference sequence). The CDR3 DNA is TGCAGTGCCGCACCGTGGGTTAAGAGGTCCTACGAGCAGTACTTC. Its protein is CSAAPWVKRSYEQYF.

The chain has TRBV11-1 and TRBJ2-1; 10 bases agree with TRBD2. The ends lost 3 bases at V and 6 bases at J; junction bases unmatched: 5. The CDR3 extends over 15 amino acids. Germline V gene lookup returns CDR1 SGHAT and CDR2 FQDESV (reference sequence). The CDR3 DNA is TGTGCCAGCAGCTTCGGGACTAGCGTCCGCAATGAGCAGTTCTTC. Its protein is CASSFGTSVRNEQFF.

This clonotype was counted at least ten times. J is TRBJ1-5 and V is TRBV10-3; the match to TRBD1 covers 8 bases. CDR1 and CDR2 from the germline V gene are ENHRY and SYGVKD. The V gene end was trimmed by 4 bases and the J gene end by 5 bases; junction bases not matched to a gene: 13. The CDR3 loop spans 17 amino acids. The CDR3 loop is CAISAQDRGARDQPQHF. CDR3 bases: TGTGCCATCAGTGCACAAGACAGGGGAGCGCGGGATCAGCCCCAGCATTTT.

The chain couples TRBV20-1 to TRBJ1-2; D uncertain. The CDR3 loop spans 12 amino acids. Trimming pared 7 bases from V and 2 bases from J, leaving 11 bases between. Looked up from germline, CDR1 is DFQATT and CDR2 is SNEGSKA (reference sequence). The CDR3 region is CSVVSLNYGYTF. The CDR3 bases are TGCAGTGTAGTGTCGTTAAACTATGGCTACACCTTC.

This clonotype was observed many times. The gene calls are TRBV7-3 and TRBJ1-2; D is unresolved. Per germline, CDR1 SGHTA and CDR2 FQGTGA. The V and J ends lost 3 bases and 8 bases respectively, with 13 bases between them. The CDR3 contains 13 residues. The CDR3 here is CASSFAETEGYTF. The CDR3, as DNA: TGTGCCAGCAGCTTCGCGGAAACGGAAGGCTACACCTTC.

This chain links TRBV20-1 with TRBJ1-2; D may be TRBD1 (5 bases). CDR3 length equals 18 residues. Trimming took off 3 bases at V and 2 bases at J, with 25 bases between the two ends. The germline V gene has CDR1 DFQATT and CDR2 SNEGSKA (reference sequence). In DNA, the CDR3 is TGCAGTGCTAGTGCCTCTTCCTTCACCGGGACCGGCAACTATGGCTACACCTTC. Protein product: CSASASSFTGTGNYGYTF.

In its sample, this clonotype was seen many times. The CDR3 sequence is CASSVPSGRGLPTLANQPQHF. Here the CDR3 DNA reads TGTGCCAGCAGCGTTCCCTCGGGGAGGGGCCTGCCAACCCTAGCTAATCAGCCCCAGCATTTT. This sequence joins TRBV9 and TRBJ1-5, with D possibly being TRBD1 (5 bases). This CDR3 has 21 residues. Germline loops: CDR1 SGDLS, CDR2 YYNGEE. V lost 2 bases, J lost 4 bases, and 31 bases lay in between.

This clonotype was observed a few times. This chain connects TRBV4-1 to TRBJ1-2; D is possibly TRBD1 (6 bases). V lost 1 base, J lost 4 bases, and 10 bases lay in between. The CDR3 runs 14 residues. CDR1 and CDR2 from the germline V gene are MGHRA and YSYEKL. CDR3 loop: CASSQGGPLYGYTF. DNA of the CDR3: TGCGCCAGCAGCCAAGGGGGGCCTCTCTATGGCTACACCTTC.

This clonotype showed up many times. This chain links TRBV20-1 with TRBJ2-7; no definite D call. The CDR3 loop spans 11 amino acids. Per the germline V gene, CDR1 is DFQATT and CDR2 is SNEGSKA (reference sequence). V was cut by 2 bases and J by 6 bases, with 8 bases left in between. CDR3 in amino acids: CSARTLGEQYF. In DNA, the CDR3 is TGCAGTGCTAGAACCCTCGGCGAGCAGTACTTC.

The DNA for the CDR3 is TGTGCCAGCAGGAACAGAAAATTGAACACTGAAGCTTTCTTT. This sequence encodes CASRNRKLNTEAFF. The chain recombines TRBV12-3 or TRBV12-4 with TRBJ1-1; D gene uncertain. This CDR3 contains 14 residues. The ends were cut back, 6 bases at V and 0 bases at J, with 11 bases in the middle.

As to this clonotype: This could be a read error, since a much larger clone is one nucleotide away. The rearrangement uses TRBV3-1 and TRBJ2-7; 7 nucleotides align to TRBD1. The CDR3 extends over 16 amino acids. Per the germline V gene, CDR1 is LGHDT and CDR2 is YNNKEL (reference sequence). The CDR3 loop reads CASSQENWDRTYEQDF. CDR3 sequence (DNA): TGTGCCAGCAGCCAAGAGAATTGGGACAGAACCTACGAGCAGGACTTC.

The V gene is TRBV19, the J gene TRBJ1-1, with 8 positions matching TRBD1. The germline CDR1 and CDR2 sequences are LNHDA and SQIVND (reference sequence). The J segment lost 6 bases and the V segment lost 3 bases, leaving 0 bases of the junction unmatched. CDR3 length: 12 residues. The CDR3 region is CASSMDRAEAFF. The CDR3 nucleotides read TGTGCCAGTAGTATGGACAGGGCTGAAGCTTTCTTT.

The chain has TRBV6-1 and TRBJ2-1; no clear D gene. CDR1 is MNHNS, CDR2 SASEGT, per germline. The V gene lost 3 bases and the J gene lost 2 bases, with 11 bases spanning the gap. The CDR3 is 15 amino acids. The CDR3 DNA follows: TGTGCCAGCAGTGAGTGGCGCGCGGCCTACAATGAGCAGTTCTTC. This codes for CASSEWRAAYNEQFF.

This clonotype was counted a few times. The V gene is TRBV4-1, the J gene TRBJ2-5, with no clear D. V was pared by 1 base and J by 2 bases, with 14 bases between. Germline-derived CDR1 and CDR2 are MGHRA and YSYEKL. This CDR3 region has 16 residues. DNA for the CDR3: TGCGCCAGCAGCCAAGTACGCATCTGGGGACAAGAGACCCAGTACTTC. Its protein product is CASSQVRIWGQETQYF.

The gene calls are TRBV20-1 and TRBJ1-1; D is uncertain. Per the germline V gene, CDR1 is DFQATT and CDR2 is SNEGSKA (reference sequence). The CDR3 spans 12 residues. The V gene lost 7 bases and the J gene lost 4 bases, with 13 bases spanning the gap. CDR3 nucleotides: TGCAGTGGTCTGTGGGCGGGCACTGAAGCTTTCTTT. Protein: CSGLWAGTEAFF.

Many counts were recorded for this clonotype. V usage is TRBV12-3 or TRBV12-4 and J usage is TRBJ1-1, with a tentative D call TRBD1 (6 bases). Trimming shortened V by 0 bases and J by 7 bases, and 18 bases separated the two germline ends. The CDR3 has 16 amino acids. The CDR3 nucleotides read TGTGCCAGCAGTTTAGCGCTTTTGTGGCAGGGGCTTGAAGCTTTCTTT. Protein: CASSLALLWQGLEAFF.

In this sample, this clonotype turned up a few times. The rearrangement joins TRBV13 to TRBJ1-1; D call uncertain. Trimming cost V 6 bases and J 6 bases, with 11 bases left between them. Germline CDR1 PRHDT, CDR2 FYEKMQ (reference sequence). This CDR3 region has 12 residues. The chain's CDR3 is CASSWEDAEAFF. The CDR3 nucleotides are TGTGCCAGCAGTTGGGAGGACGCTGAAGCTTTCTTT.

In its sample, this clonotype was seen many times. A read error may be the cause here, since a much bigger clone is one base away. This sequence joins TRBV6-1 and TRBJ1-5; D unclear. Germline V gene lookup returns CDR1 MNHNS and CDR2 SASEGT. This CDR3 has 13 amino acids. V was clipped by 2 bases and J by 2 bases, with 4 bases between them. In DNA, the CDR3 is TGTGCCAGCAGTGAACAGGGCAATCAGCCCCAGCATTTT. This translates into CASSEQGNQPQHF.

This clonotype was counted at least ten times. CDR3 amino acids: CASSYGPPGQGSYEQYF. DNA for the CDR3: TGTGCCAGCAGTTACGGACCGCCGGGACAGGGTTCCTACGAGCAGTACTTC. The chain carries TRBV6-5 and TRBJ2-7; 9 bases map to TRBD1. V was pared by 2 bases and J by 1 base, with 9 bases of the junction left unmatched. The length of the CDR3 is 17 residues. Germline CDR1 MNHEY, CDR2 SVGAGI.

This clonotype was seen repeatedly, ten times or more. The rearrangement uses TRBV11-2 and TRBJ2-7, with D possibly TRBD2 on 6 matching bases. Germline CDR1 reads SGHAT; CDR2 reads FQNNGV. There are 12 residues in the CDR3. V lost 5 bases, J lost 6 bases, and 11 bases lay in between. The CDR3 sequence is CASSDRGTEQYF. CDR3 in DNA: TGTGCCAGCAGCGACCGGGGGACCGAGCAGTACTTC.

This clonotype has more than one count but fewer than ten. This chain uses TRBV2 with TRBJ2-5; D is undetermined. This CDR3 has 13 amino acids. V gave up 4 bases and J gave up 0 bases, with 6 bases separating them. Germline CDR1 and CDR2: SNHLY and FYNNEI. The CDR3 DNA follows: TGTGCCAGCAGTGCCCGCCACCAAGAGACCCAGTACTTC. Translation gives CASSARHQETQYF.

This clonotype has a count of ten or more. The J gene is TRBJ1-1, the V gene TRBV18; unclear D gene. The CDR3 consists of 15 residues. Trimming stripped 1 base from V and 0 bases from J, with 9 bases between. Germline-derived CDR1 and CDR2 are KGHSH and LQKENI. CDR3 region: CASSPRQPMNTEAFF. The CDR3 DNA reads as TGTGCCAGCTCACCACGTCAGCCCATGAACACTGAAGCTTTCTTT.

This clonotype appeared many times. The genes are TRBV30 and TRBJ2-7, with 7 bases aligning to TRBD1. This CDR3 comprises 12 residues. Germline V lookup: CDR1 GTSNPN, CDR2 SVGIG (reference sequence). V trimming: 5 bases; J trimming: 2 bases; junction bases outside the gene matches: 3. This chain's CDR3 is CAWETGPYEQYF. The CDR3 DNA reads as TGTGCCTGGGAGACAGGGCCCTACGAGCAGTACTTC.

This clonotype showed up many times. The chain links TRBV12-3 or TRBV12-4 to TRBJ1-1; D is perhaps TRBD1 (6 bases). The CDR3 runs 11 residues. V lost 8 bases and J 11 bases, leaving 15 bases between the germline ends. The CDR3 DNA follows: TGTGCCAGCCCTGGGGGGGCGCGGGCTTTCTTT. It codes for CASPGGARAFF.

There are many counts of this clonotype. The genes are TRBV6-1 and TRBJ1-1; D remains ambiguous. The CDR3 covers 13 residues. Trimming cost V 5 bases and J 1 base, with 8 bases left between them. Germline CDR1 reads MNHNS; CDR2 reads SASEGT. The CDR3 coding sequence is TGTGCCAGCAGTAGCGACCAGAACACTGAAGCTTTCTTT. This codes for CASSSDQNTEAFF.

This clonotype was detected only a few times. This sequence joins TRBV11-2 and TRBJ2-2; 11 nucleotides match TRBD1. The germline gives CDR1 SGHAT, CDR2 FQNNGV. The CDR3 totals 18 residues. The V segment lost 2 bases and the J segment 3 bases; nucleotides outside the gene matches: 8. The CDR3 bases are TGTGCCAGCAGCTTATTAATATGGGGACAGGGGGACACCGGGGAGCTGTTTTTT. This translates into CASSLLIWGQGDTGELFF.

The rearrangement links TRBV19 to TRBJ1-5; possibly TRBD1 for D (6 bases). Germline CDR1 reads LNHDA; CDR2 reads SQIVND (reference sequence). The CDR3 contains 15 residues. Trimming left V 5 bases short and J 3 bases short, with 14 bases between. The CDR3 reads CASSPYGQTNQPQHF. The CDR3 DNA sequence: TGTGCCAGTAGTCCTTACGGACAGACCAATCAGCCCCAGCATTTT.

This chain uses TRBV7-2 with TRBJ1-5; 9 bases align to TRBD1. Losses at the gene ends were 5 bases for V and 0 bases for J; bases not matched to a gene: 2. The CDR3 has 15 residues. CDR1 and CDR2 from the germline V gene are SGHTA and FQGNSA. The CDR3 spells CASSTDRGSNQPQHF. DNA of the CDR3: TGTGCCAGCAGCACGGACAGGGGTAGCAATCAGCCCCAGCATTTT. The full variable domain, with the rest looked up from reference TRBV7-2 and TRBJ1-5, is GAGVSQSPSNKVTEKGKDVELRCDPISGHTALYWYRQSLGQGLEFLIYFQGNSAPDKSGLPSDRFSAERTGGSVSTLTIQRTQQEDSAVYLCASSTDRGSNQPQHFGDGTRLSIL.

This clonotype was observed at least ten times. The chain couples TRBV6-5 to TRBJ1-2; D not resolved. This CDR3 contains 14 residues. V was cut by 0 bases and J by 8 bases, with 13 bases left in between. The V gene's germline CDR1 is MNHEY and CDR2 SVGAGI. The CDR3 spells CASSYSRGSGGYTF. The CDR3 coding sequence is TGTGCCAGCAGTTACTCGAGAGGGTCGGGAGGCTACACCTTC.